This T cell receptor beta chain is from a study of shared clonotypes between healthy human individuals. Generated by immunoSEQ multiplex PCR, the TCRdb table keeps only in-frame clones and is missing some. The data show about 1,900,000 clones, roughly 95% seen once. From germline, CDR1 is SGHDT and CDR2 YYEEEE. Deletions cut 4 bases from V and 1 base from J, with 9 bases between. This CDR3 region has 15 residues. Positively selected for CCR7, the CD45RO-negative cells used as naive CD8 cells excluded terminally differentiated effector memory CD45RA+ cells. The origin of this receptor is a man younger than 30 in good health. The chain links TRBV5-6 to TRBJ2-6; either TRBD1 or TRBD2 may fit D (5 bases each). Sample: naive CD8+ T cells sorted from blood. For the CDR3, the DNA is TGTGCCAGCAGCATCGGGGCGTCTGGGGCCAACGTCCTGACTTTC. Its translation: CASSIGASGANVLTF.